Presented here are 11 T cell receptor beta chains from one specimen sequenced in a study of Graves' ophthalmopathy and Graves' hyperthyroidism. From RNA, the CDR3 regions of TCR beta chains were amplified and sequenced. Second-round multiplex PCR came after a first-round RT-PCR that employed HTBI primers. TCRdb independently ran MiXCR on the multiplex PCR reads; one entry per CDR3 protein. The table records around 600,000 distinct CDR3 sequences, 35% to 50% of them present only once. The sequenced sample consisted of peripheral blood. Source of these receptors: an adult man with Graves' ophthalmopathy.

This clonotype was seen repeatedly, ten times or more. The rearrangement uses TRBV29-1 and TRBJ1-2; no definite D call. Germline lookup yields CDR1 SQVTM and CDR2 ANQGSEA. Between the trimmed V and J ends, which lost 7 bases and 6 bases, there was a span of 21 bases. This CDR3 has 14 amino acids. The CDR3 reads CSALYRGTPNGYTF. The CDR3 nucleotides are TGCAGCGCCCTCTATCGGGGAACCCCAAATGGCTACACCTTC.

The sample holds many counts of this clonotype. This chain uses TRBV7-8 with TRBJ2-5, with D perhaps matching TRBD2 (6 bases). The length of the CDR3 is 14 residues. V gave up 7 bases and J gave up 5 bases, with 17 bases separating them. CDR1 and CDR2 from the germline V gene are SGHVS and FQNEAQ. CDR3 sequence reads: CASTSGGARETQYF. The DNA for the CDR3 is TGTGCCAGCACCTCCGGCGGGGCCCGGGAGACCCAGTACTTC.

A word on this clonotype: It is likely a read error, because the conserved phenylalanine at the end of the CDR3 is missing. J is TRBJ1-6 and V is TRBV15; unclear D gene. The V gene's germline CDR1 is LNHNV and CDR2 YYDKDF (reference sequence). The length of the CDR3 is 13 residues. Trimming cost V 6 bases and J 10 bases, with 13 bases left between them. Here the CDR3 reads CATRRTLGSPLHL. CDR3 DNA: TGTGCCACCAGGAGAACCCTCGGGTCACCCCTCCACCTT.

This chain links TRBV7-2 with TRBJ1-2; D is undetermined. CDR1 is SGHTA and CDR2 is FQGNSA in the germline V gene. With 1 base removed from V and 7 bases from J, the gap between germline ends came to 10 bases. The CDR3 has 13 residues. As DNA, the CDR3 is TGTGCCAGCAGCTTAGACCAACGGACTGGCTACACCTTC. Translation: CASSLDQRTGYTF.

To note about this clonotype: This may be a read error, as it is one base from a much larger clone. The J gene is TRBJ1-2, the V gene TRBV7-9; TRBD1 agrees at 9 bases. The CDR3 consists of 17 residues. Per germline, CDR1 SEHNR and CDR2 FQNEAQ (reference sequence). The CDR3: CASSQGGADRGLGGHTF. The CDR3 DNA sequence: TGCGCCAGCAGCCAAGGCGGTGCGGACAGGGGATTGGGTGGCCACACCTTC.

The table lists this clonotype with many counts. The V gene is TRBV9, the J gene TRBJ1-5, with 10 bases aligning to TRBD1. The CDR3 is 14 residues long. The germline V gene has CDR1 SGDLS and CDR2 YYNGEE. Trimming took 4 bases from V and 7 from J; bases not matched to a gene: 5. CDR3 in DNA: TGTGCCAGCAGCCCCGGGACAGGGGAACAGCCCCAGCATTTT. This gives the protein CASSPGTGEQPQHF.

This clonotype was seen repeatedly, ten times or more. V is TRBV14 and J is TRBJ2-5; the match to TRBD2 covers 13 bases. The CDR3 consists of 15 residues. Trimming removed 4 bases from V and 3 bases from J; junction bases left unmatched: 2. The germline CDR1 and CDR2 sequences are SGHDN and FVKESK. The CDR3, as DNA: TGTGCCAGCAGCCTGGGGACTAGCGGGAAAGAGACCCAGTACTTC. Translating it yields CASSLGTSGKETQYF.

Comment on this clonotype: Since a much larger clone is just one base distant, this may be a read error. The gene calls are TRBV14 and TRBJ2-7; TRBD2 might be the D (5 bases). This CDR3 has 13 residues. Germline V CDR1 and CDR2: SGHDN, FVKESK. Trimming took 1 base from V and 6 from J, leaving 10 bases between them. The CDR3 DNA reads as TGTGCCAGCAGCCAAGCGAGGGCGGGCGAGCAGTACTTC. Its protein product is CASSQARAGEQYF. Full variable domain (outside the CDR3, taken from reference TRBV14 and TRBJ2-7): EAGVTQFPSHSVIEKGQTVTLRCDPISGHDNLYWYRRVMGKEIKFLLHFVKESKQDESGMPNNRFLAERTGGTYSTLKVQPAELEDSGVYFCASSQARAGEQYFGPGTRLTVT.

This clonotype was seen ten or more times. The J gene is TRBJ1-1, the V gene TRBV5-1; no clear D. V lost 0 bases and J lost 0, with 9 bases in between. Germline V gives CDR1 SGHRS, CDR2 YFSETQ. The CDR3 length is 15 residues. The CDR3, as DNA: TGCGCCAGCAGCTTGGCCGCGGAGATGAACACTGAAGCTTTCTTT. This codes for CASSLAAEMNTEAFF.

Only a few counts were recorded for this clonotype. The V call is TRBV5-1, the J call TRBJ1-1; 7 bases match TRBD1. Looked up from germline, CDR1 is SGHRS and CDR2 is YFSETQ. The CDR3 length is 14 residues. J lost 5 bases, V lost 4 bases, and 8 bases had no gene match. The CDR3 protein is CASSPLHRGTEAFF. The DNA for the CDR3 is TGCGCCAGCAGCCCTTTGCACAGGGGAACTGAAGCTTTCTTT.

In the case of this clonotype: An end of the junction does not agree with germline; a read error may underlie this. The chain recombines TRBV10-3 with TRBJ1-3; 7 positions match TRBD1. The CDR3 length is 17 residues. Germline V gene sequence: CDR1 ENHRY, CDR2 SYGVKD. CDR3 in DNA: TGTGCCAGCAGTTACTCCGGGACAGCCTACTCTGGAAACACCATATATTTT. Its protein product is CASSYSGTAYSGNTIYF.